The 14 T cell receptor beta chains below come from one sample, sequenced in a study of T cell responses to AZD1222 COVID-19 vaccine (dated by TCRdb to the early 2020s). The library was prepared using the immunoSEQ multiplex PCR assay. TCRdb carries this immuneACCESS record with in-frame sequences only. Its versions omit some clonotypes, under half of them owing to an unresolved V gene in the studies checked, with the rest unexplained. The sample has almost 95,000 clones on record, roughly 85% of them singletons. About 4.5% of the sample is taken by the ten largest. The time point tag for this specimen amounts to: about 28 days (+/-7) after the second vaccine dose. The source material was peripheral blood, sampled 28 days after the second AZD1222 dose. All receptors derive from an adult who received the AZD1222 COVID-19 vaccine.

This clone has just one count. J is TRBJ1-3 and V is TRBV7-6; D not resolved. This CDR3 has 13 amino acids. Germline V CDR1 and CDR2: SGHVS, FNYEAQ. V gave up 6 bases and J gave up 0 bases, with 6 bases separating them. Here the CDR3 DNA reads TGTGCCAGCAGTCAAAGCTCTGGAAACACCATATATTTT. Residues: CASSQSSGNTIYF.

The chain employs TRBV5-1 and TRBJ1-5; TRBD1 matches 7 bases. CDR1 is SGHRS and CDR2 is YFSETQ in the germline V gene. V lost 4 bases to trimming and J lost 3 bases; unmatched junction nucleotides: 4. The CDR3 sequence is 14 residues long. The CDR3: CASSPTGVNQPQHF. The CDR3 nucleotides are TGCGCCAGCAGCCCAACAGGGGTCAATCAGCCCCAGCATTTT.

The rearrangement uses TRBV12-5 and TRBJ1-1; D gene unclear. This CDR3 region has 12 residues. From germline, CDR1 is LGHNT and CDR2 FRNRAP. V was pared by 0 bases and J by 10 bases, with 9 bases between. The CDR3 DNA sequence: TGTGCTAGTGGTTTGGTGTGGTTGGGAGCTTTCTTT. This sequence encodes CASGLVWLGAFF.

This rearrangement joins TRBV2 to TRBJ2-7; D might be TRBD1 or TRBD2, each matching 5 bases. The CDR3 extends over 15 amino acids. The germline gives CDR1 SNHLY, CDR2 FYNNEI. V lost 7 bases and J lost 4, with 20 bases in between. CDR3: CASNNRDLGPYEQYF. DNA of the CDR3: TGTGCCAGCAATAACCGGGACCTGGGGCCATACGAGCAGTACTTC.

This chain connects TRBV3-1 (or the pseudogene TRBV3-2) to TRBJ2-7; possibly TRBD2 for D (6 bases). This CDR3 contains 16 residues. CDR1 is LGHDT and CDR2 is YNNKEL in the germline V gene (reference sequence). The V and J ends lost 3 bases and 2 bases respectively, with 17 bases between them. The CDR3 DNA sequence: TGTGCCAGCAGCCAGACGGGTCTAGGGAGGACCTACGAGCAGTACTTC. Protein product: CASSQTGLGRTYEQYF.

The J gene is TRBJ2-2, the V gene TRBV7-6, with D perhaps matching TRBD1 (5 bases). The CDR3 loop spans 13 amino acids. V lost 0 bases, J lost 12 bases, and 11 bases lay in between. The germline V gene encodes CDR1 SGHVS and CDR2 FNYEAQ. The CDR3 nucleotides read TGTGCCAGCAGCTTAGCGCCAGGGTTGAAGCTGTTTTTT. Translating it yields CASSLAPGLKLFF.

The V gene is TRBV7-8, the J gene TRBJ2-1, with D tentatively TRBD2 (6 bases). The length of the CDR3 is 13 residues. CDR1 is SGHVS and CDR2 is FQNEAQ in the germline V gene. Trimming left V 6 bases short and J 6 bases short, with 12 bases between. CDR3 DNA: TGTGCCAGCAGTTCCATGGGGGGCAATGAGCAGTTCTTC. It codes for CASSSMGGNEQFF.

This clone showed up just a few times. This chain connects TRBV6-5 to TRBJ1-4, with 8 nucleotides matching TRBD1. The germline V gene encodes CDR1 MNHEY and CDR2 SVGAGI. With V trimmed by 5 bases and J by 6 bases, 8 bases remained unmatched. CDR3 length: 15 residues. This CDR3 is CASSLHPTGDEKLFF. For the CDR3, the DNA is TGTGCCAGCAGTCTTCACCCGACAGGGGATGAAAAACTGTTTTTT.

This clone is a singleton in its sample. CDR3 bases: TGCGCCAGCAGTGCCGGGACAGGGGACGAGCAGTACTTC. Protein product: CASSAGTGDEQYF. This chain uses TRBV10-1 with TRBJ2-7, with 10 bases aligning to TRBD1. Trimming removed 4 bases from V and 5 bases from J; junction bases left unmatched: 2. Germline V gene sequence: CDR1 WNHNN, CDR2 SYGVQD (reference sequence). CDR3 length: 13 residues.

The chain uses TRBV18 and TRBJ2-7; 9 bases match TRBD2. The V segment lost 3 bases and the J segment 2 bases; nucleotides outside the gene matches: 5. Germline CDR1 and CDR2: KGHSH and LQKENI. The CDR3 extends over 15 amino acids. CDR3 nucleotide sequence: TGTGCCAGCTCACCGGCGGGCGGGGGGGCCTACGAGCAGTACTTC. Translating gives CASSPAGGGAYEQYF.

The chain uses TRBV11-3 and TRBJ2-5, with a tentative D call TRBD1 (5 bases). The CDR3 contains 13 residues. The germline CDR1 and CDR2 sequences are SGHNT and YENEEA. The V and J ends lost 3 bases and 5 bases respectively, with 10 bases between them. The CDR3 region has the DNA TGTGCCAGCAGCTTCAGGGATGGGGAGACCCAGTACTTC. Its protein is CASSFRDGETQYF.

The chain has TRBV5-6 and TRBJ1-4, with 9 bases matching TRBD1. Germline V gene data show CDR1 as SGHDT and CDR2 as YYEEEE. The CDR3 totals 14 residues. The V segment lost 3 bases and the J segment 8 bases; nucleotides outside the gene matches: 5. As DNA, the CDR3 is TGTGCCAGCAGCTCGGGGACAGGGTTGGAAAAACTGTTTTTT. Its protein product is CASSSGTGLEKLFF.

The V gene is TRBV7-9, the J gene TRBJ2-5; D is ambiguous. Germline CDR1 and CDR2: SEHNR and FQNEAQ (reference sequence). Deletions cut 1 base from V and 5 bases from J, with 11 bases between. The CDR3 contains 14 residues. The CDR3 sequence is CASSLVGAGETQYF. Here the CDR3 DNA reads TGTGCCAGCAGCTTAGTAGGTGCTGGGGAGACCCAGTACTTC.

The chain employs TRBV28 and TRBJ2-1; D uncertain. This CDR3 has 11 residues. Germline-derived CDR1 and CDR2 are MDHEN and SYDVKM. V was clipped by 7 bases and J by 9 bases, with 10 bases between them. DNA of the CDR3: TGTGCCAGCACCTATCTGGGTGAGCAGTTCTTC. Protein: CASTYLGEQFF.